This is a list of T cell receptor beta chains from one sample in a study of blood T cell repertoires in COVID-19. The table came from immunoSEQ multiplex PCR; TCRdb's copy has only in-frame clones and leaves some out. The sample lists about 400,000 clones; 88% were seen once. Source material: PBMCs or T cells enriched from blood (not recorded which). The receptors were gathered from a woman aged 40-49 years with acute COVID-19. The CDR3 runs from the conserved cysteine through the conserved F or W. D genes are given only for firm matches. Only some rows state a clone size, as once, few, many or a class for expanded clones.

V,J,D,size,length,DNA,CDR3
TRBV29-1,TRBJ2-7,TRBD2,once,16,TGCAGCGTCAGACTAGCGGGGGTTCCTATAACCTACGAGCAGTACTTC,CSVRLAGVPITYEQYF
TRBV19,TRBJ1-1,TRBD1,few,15,TGTGCCAGTACCGACGGACAGGGGGGCTCTTATGAGGCTTTCTTT,CASTDGQGGSYEAFF
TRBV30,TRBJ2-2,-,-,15,TGTGCCTGGAGCGGGGACAAGGCGAACACCGGGGAGCTGTTTTTT,CAWSGDKANTGELFF
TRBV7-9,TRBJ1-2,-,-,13,TGTGCCAGCAGCTTAGGGCAGGACAATGGCTACACCTTC,CASSLGQDNGYTF
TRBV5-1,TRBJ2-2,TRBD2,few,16,TGCGCCAGCAGCGTAAATCCGGGACTAGCGGCCGGGGAGCTGTTTTTT,CASSVNPGLAAGELFF
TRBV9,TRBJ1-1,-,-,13,TGTGCCAGCAGCGTAGACTTAAGCACTGAAGCTTTCTTT,CASSVDLSTEAFF
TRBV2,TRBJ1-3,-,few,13,TGTGCCAGCAGTCAGGACTCTGGAAACACCATATATTTT,CASSQDSGNTIYF
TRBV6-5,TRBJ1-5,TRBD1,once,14,TGTGCCAGCTCTAGACAGGGGACCGAACAGCCCCAGCATTTT,CASSRQGTEQPQHF
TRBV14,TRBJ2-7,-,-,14,TGTGCCAGCAGCCTCGGGACTCCCTCCTACGAGCAGTACTTC,CASSLGTPSYEQYF
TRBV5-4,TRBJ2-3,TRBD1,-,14,TGTGCCAGCAGCTTTCGACAGGGAACAGATACGCAGTATTTT,CASSFRQGTDTQYF
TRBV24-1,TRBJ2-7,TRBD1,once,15,TGTGCCACCAGTAACCCCGGACAGGGAGGCTACGAGCAGTACTTC,CATSNPGQGGYEQYF
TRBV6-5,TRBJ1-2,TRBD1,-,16,TGTGCCAGCAGTTTTGACAGGGGGCAAAGAAACTATGGCTACACCTTC,CASSFDRGQRNYGYTF
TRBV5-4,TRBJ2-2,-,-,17,TGTGCCAGCAGGCTTTCCCCCCAGGGGACTATCACCGGGGAGCTGTTTTTT,CASRLSPQGTITGELFF
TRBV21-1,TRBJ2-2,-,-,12,TGTGCCAGCAAGAAGAGAACCGGGGAGCTGTTTTTT,CASKKRTGELFF
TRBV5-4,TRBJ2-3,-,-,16,TGTGCCAGCAGCCCCATTAACCAGAACGGGGCAGATACGCAGTATTTT,CASSPINQNGADTQYF
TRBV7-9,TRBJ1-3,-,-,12,TGTGCCAGCAGCCCTTCTGGAAACACCATATATTTT,CASSPSGNTIYF
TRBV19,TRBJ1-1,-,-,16,TGTGCCAGTAGTATACGCCCCACAGGGATGAACACTGAAGCTTTCTTT,CASSIRPTGMNTEAFF
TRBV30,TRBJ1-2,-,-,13,TGTGCCTGGAGCGACGGACGGGCTAGGGAGAGCACCTTC,CAWSDGRARESTF
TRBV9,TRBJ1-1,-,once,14,TGTGCCAGCAGCCCTGCTGGCAGGGCAACTGAAGCTTTCTTT,CASSPAGRATEAFF
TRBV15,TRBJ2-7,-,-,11,TGTGCCACCAGTACTTATGACGAGCAGTACTTC,CATSTYDEQYF
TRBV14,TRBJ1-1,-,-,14,TGTGCCAGCAGCCAAGGCCGGGTGAACACTGAAGCTTTCTTT,CASSQGRVNTEAFF
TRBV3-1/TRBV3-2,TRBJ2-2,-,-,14,TGTGCCAGCAGCCCCGGACTATACACCGGGGAGCTGTTTTTT,CASSPGLYTGELFF
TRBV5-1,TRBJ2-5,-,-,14,TGCGCCAGCAGCTTGATGACAGCACAAGAGACCCAGTACTTC,CASSLMTAQETQYF
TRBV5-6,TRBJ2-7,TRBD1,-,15,TGTGCCAGCAGCTTCCCGGGACAGGGGACCCTCGAGCAGTACTTC,CASSFPGQGTLEQYF
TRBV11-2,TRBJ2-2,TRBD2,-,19,TGTGCCAGCAGCTTAGGGCCCGGAGCGGGGGGTGTAAACACCGGGGAGCTGTTTTTT,CASSLGPGAGGVNTGELFF
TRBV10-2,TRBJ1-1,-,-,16,TGCGCCAGCACTCAGAACCCTGGCCAGGGGAACACTGAAGCTTTCTTT,CASTQNPGQGNTEAFF
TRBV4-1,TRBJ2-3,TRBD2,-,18,TGCGCCAGCAGCCAAGATGCGGATGGGCGGGGGAGCACAGATACGCAGTATTTT,CASSQDADGRGSTDTQYF
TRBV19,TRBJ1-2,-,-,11,TGTGCCAGTGCCACTGGCTATGGCTACACCTTC,CASATGYGYTF
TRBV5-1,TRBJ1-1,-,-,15,TGCGCCAGCAGCTTGGCGCAGCTAGCGGGGACTGAAGCTTTCTTT,CASSLAQLAGTEAFF